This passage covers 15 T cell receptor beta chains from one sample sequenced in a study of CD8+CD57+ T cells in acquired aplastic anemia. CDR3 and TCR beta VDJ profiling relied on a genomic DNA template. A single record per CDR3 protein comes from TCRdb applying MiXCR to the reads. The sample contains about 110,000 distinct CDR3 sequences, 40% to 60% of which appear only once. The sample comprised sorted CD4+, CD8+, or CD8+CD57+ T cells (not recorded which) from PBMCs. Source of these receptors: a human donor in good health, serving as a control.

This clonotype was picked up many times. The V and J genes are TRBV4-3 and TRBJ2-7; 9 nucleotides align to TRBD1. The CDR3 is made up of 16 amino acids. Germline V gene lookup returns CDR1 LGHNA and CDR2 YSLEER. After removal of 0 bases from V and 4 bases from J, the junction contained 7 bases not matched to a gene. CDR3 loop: CASSQDLAGTGYEQYF. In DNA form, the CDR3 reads TGCGCCAGCAGCCAAGATCTTGCCGGGACAGGGTACGAGCAGTACTTC.

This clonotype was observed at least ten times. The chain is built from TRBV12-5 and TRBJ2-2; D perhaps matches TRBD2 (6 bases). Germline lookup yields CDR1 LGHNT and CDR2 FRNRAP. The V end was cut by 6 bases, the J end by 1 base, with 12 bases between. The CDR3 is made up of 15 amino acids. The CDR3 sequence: CASGPGLLNTGELFF. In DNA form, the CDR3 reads TGTGCTAGTGGCCCGGGACTCCTGAACACCGGGGAGCTGTTTTTT.

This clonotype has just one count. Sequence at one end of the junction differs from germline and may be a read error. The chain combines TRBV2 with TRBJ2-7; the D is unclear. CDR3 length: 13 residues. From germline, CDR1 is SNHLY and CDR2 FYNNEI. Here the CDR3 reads CASRQDGLYGQYF. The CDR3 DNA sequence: TGTGCCAGCAGGCAGGACGGTCTCTACGGGCAGTACTTC.

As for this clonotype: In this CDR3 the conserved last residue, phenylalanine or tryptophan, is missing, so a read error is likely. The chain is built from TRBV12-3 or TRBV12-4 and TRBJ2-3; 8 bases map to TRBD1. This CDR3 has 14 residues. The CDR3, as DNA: TGTGCCAGCAGTTCCGTGGACGGGACAGGTACGCAGTATTCT. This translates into CASSSVDGTGTQYS.

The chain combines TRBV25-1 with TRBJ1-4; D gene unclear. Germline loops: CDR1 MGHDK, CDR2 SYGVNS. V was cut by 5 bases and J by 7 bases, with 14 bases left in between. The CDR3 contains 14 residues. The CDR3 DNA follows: TGTGCCAGCAGTACTCAGGCGCCCATTGAAAAACTGTTTTTT. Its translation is CASSTQAPIEKLFF.

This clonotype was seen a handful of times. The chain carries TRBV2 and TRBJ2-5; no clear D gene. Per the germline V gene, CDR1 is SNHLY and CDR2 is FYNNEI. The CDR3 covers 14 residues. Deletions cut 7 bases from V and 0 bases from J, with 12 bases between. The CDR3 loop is CASNPFSHQETQYF. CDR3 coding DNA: TGTGCCAGCAACCCATTTTCTCACCAAGAGACCCAGTACTTC.

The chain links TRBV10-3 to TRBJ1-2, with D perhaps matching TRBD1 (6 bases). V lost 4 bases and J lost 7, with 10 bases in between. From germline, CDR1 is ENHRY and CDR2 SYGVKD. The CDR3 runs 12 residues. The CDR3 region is CAISVRGAGYTF. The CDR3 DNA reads TGTGCCATCAGTGTCAGGGGCGCTGGCTACACCTTC.

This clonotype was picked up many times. CDR3 in DNA: TGCAGTGCCAAAACACCTACAGGGGATCAGTACGAGCAGTACTTC. Residues: CSAKTPTGDQYEQYF. The chain carries TRBV20-1 and TRBJ2-7, with 7 bases lining up with TRBD1. This CDR3 spans 15 amino acids. The V segment lost 6 bases and the J segment 4 bases; nucleotides outside the gene matches: 15. Looked up from germline, CDR1 is DFQATT and CDR2 is SNEGSKA (reference sequence).

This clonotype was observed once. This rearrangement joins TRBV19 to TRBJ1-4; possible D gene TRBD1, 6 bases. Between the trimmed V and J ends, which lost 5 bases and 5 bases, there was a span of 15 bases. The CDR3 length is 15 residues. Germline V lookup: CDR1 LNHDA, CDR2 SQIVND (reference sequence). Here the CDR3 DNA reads TGTGCCAGTAGTCACACAGGGAAAAAGAATGAAAAACTGTTTTTT. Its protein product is CASSHTGKKNEKLFF.

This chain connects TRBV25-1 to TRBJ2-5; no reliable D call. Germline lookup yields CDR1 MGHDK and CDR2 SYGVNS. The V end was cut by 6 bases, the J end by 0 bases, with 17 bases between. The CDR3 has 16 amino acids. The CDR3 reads CASSHPVVWYQETQYF. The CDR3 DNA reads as TGTGCCAGCAGCCACCCAGTCGTCTGGTACCAAGAGACCCAGTACTTC.

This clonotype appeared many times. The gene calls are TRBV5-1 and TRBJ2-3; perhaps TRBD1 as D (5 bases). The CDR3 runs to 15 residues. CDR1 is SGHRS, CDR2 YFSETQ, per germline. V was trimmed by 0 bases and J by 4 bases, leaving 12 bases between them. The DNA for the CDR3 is TGCGCCAGCAGCTTGGATTGGGCAGGGTCAGATACGCAGTATTTT. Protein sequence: CASSLDWAGSDTQYF.

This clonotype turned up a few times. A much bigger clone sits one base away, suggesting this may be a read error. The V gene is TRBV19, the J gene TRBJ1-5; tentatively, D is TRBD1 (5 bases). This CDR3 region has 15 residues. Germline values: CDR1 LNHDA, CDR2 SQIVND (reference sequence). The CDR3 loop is CAGSSLRQYISPQHF. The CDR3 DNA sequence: TGTGCCGGTAGTAGCCTTAGACAGTATATTTCGCCCCAGCATTTT.

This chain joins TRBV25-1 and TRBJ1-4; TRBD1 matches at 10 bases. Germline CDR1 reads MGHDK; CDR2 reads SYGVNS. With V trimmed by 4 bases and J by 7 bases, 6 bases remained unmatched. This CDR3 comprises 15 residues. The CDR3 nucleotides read TGTGCCAGCAGTGGGAGGGGACAGGGGCGTGAAAAACTGTTTTTT. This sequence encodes CASSGRGQGREKLFF.

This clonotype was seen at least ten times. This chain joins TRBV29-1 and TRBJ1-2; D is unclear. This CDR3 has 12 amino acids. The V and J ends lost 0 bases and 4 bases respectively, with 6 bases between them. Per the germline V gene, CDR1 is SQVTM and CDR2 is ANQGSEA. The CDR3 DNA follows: TGCAGCGTTGAAGATCCCGCCTATGGCTACACCTTC. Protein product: CSVEDPAYGYTF.

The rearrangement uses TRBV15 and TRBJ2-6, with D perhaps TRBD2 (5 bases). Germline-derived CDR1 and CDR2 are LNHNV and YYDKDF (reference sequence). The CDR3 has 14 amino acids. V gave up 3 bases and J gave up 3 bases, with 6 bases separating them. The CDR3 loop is CATSRRDGANVLTF. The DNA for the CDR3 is TGTGCCACCAGCAGGAGGGATGGGGCCAACGTCCTGACTTTC.